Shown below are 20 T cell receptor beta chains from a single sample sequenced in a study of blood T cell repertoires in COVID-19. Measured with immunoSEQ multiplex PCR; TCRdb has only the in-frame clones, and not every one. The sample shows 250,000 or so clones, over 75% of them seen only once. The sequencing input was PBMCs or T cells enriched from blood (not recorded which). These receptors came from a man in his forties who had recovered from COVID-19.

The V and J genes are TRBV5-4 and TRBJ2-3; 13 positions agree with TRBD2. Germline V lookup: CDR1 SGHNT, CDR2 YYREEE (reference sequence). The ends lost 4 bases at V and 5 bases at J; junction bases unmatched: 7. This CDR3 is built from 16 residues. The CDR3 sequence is CASSPGLAGVRDTQYF. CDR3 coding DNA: TGTGCCAGCAGCCCAGGACTAGCGGGAGTCCGAGATACGCAGTATTTT.

In DNA form, the CDR3 reads TGTGCCAGCAGCCGTCGGGACAGGGAAAATGAGCAGTTCTTC. Amino acids: CASSRRDRENEQFF. The V call is TRBV7-9, the J call TRBJ2-1; 9 nucleotides align to TRBD1. The trim removed 5 bases at V and 7 bases at J, leaving 6 bases unmatched. This CDR3 region has 14 residues. Looked up from germline, CDR1 is SEHNR and CDR2 is FQNEAQ (reference sequence).

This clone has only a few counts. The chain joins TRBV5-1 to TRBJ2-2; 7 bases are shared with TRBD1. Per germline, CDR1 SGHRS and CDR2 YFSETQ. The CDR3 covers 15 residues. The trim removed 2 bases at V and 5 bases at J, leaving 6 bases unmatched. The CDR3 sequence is CASSLQGRGTGELFF. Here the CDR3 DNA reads TGCGCCAGCAGCTTACAGGGGCGCGGGACCGGGGAGCTGTTTTTT. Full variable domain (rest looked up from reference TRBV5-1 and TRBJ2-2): KAGVTQTPRYLIKTRGQQVTLSCSPISGHRSVSWYQQTPGQGLQFLFEYFSETQRNKGNFPGRFSGRQFSNSRSEMNVSTLELGDSALYLCASSLQGRGTGELFFGEGSRLTVL.

The CDR3 DNA reads TGTGCCAGCAGCGCGAACTACAGGGAAAGTGGCTACACCTTC. This encodes CASSANYRESGYTF. This chain links TRBV5-4 with TRBJ1-2; D is perhaps TRBD1 (6 bases). Trimming left V 4 bases short and J 7 bases short, with 17 bases between. In germline, CDR1 is SGHNT, CDR2 YYREEE (reference sequence). This CDR3 has 14 residues.

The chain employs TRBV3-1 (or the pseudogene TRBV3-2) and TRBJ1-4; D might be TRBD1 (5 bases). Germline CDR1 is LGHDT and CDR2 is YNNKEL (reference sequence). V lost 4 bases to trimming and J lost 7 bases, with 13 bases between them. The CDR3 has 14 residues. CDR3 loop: CASSPEWGGEKLFF. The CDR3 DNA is TGTGCCAGCAGCCCGGAGTGGGGCGGTGAAAAACTGTTTTTT.

The CDR3 DNA sequence: TGTGCCAGCAGTTTAAATCCCCTCTACACAGATACGCAGTATTTT. This translates into CASSLNPLYTDTQYF. The gene calls are TRBV27 and TRBJ2-3; D ambiguous. Per the germline V gene, CDR1 is MNHEY and CDR2 is SMNVEV (reference sequence). The V gene lost 2 bases and the J gene lost 2 bases, with 11 bases spanning the gap. This CDR3 contains 15 residues.

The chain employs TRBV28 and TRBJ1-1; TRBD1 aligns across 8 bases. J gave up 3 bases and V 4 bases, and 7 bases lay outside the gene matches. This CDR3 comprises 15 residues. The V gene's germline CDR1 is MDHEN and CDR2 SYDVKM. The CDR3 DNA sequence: TGTGCCAGCAGTTCAGGGGGCGGCCCTGACACTGAAGCTTTCTTT. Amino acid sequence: CASSSGGGPDTEAFF.

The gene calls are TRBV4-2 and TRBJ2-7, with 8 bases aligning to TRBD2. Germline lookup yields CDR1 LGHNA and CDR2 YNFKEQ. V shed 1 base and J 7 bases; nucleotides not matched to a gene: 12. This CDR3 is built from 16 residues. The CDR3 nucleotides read TGTGCCAGCAGCCAAGTGTGGAGCGGGAGAATCCGGGAGCAGTACTTC. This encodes CASSQVWSGRIREQYF.

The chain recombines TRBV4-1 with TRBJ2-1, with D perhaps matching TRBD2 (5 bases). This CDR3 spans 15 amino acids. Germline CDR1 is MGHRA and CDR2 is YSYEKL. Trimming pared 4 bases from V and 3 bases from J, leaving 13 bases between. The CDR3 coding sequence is TGCGCCAGCAGCCGCGGAGAGGGCGTCTACAATGAGCAGTTCTTC. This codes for CASSRGEGVYNEQFF.

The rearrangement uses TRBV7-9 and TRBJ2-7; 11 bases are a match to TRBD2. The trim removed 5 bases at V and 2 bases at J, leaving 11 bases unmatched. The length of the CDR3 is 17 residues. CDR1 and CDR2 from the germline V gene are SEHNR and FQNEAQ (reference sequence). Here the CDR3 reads CASSLKRLAGSPYEQYF. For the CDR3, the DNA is TGTGCCAGCAGCCTCAAGAGACTAGCGGGAAGTCCCTACGAGCAGTACTTC.

The CDR3 loop is CASSPGQGTGQPQHF. The CDR3 nucleotides are TGTGCCAGCTCACCAGGACAGGGAACGGGGCAGCCCCAGCATTTT. The chain is built from TRBV18 and TRBJ1-5; 8 bases line up with TRBD1. The CDR3 extends over 15 amino acids. The V gene's germline CDR1 is KGHSH and CDR2 LQKENI. V lost 2 bases, J lost 7 bases, and 7 bases stayed unmatched.

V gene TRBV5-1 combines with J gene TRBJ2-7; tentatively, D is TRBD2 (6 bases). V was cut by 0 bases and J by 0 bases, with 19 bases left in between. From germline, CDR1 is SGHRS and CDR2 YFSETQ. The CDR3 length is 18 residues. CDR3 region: CASSLEAGWGDHSYEQYF. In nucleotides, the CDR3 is TGCGCCAGCAGCTTGGAGGCAGGGTGGGGGGACCACTCCTACGAGCAGTACTTC.

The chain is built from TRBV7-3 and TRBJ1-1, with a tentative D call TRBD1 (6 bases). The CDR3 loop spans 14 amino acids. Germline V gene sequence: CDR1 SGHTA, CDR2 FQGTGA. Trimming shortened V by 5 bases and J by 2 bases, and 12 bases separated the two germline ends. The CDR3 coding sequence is TGTGCCAGCAGCCCATCGGGACAAAACACTGAAGCTTTCTTT. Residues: CASSPSGQNTEAFF.

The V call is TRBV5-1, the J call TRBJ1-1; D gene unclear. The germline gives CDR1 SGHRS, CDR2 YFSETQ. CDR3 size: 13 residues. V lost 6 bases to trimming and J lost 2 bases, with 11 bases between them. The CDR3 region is CASNSPPNTEAFF. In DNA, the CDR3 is TGCGCCAGCAACTCCCCACCTAACACTGAAGCTTTCTTT.

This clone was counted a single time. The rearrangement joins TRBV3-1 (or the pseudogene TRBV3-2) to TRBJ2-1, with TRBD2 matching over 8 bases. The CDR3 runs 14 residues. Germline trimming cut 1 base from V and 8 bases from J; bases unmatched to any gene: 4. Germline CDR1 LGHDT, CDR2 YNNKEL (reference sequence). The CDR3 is CASSQAGGLDEQFF. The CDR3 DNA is TGTGCCAGCAGCCAAGCGGGGGGGTTAGATGAGCAGTTCTTC.

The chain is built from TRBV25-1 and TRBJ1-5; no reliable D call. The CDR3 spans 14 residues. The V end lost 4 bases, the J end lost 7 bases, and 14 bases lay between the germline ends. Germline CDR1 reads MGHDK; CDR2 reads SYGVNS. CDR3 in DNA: TGTGCCAGCAGTGGGACCGGGGAGACCCAGCCCCAGCATTTT. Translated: CASSGTGETQPQHF.

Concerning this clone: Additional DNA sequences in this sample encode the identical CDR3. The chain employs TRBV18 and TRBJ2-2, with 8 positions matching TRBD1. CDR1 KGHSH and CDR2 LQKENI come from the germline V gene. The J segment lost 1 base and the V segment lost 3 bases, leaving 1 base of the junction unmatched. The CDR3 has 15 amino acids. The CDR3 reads CASSPGQGNTGELFF. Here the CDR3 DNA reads TGTGCCAGCTCACCCGGACAGGGGAACACCGGGGAGCTGTTTTTT.

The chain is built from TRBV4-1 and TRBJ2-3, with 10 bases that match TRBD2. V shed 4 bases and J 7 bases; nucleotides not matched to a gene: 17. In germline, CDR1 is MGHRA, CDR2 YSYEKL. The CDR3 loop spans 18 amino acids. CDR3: CASSPPLQRGGLINTQYF. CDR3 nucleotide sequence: TGCGCCAGCAGCCCACCCCTCCAGCGGGGGGGCCTTATAAATACGCAGTATTTT.

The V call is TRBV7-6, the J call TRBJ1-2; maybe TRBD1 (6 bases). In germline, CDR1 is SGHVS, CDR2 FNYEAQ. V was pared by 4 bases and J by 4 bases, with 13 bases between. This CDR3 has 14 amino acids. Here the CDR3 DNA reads TGTGCCAGCAGCTGGGGGGGGCTCGGCTATGGCTACACCTTC. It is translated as CASSWGGLGYGYTF.

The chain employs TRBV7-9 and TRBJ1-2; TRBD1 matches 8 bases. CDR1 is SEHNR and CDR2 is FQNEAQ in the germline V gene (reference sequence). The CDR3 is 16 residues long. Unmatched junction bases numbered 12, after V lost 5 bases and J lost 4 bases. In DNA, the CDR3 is TGTGCCAGCAGCCCCTGGGGGACAGGAGTGGGCTATGGCTACACCTTC. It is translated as CASSPWGTGVGYGYTF.